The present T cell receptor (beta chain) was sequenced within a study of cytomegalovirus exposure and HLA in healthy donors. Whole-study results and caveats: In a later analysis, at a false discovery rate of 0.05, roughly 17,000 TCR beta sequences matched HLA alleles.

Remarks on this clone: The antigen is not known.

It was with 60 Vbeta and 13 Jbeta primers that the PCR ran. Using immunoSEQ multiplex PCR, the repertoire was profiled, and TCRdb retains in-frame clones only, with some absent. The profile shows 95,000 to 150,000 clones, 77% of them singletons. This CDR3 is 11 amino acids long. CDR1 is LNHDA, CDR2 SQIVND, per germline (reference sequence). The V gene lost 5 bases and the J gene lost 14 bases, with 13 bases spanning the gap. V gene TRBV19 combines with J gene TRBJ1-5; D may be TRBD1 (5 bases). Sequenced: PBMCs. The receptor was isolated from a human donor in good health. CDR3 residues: CASSPDREKHF. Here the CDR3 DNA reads TGTGCCAGTAGTCCTGACAGAGAGAAGCATTTT. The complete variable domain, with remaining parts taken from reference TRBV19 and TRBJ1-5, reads DGGITQSPKYLFRKEGQNVTLSCEQNLNHDAMYWYRQDPGQGLRLIYYSQIVNDFQKGDIAEGYSVSREKKESFPLTVTSAQKNPTAFYLCASSPDREKHFGDGTRLSIL.